This is a list of T cell receptor beta chains from one sample in a study of metastatic and nonmetastatic thyroid tumors. Using MiXCR, TCRdb reanalyzed the PCR reads. The table lists about 15,000 clones, roughly 20% of them singletons. The sample taken for sequencing was adjacent normal tissue. The receptors stem from a female donor with papillary thyroid cancer or a benign thyroid nodule (not recorded which). Some clones in this sample may be carry-over from other donors' samples. Each CDR3 is given with its conserved first and last residue. The order of the fields is clone size, D gene, V gene, J gene, CDR3 DNA, CDR3 protein. The D gene is left open where the match is weak. For some rows the clone size is stated as once, few or many, or as a class when expanded; others skip it.

>many|NA|TRBV27|TRBJ1-6
TGTGCCAGCAGTCCCTACGGCGTAGGGTTGGATTCACCCCTCCACTTT
CASSPYGVGLDSPLHF
>NA|TRBD2|TRBV20-1|TRBJ2-1
TGCAGTGCTCGGCCCGGGACTAGCGGGGGAAATGAGCAGTTCTTC
CSARPGTSGGNEQFF
>NA|NA|TRBV7-7|TRBJ2-5
TGTGCCAGCAGCGCGGGGGCCAGGCTGGGGGTTCAAGAGACCCATTACTTC
CASSAGARLGVQETHYF
>NA|TRBD1|TRBV4-1|TRBJ2-7
TGCGCCAGCAGCCAAGCGCGCGGGACAGGGGGGTCCTACGAGCAGTACTTC
CASSQARGTGGSYEQYF
>many|NA|TRBV4-2|TRBJ1-3
TGTGCCAGCAGCCTAAACACACGGGGAACTGGAAACACCATATATTTT
CASSLNTRGTGNTIYF
>many|TRBD2|TRBV24-1|TRBJ2-1
TGTGCCACCAGTGATTCGGCTAGCGGAGCCTACAATGAGCAGTTCTTC
CATSDSASGAYNEQFF
>NA|NA|TRBV3-1|TRBJ1-6
TGTGCCAGCAGCCCCGCCCGGGACGGTTCCTCCTATAATTCACCCCTCCACTTT
CASSPARDGSSYNSPLHF
>few|NA|TRBV7-2|TRBJ1-3
TGTGCCAGCAGCGCGCGGACATACTCTGGAAACACCATATATTTT
CASSARTYSGNTIYF
>NA|TRBD2|TRBV4-2|TRBJ2-3
TGTGCCAGCAGCCAAATCCTAGCGGGAGGCTTCACAGATACGCAGTATTTT
CASSQILAGGFTDTQYF
>medium-sized|TRBD1|TRBV6-1|TRBJ2-1
TGTGCCAGCACCACTCCGGGACAGGGCTACAATGAGCAGTTCTTC
CASTTPGQGYNEQFF
>medium-sized|TRBD1|TRBV28|TRBJ2-7
TGTGCCAGCAGTGACAGGGGGTCGCCCTACGAGCAGTACTTC
CASSDRGSPYEQYF
>many|TRBD2|TRBV30|TRBJ2-2
TGTGCCTGGAGTGTAGGCGGGGGGACCGGGGAGCTGTTTTTT
CAWSVGGGTGELFF
>many|NA|TRBV20-1|TRBJ2-2
TGCAGTGCTAGAGAGGGCTCCCACACCGGGGAGCTGTTTTTT
CSAREGSHTGELFF
>NA|NA|TRBV15|TRBJ2-2
TGTGCCACCAGCAGAGATCTAGGGTCAGGGAACACCGGGGAGCTGTATTTT
CATSRDLGSGNTGELYF
>few|NA|TRBV12-3/TRBV12-4|TRBJ2-3
TGTGCCAGCAGTTTCGTTATGCGAGGTACGCAGTATTTT
CASSFVMRGTQYF
>many|NA|TRBV5-6|TRBJ2-7
TGTGCCAGCAGCTTCTCTCAGCTCGGGTCCCGCGGCGAGCAGTACTTC
CASSFSQLGSRGEQYF
>medium-sized|NA|TRBV6-1|TRBJ2-1
TGTGCCAGCAGTGGGAGGAGGGAGCGATACAATGAGCAGTTCTTC
CASSGRRERYNEQFF
>once|NA|TRBV4-1|TRBJ1-5
TGCGCCAGCAGCCAAGTTGTGCAGAGTAGCAATCAGCCCCAGCATTTT
CASSQVVQSSNQPQHF
>NA|NA|TRBV5-1|TRBJ1-2
TGCGCCAGCAGCTTGGACGGCAAAGGGTACACCTTC
CASSLDGKGYTF
>medium-sized|NA|TRBV10-3|TRBJ2-3
TGTGCCATCAGTGGTACCGGGACTAGCACAGATACGCAGTATTTT
CAISGTGTSTDTQYF
>few|TRBD2|TRBV20-1|TRBJ2-2
TGCAGTGCTAGTCCCGGGAGGGCCTTGTACACCGGGGAGCCGTTTTTT
CSASPGRALYTGEPFF
>NA|NA|TRBV24-1|TRBJ2-5
TGTGCCACCAGTGATTTTGGAGGGGGACTCCAAGAGACCCAGTACTTC
CATSDFGGGLQETQYF
>NA|NA|TRBV11-2|TRBJ1-1
TGTGCCAGCAGCCCCACCTACACTGAAGCTTTCTTT
CASSPTYTEAFF
>NA|TRBD2|TRBV7-6|TRBJ2-2
TGTGCCAGCAGCGATCTCGAGGATAGCGGGACCACCGGGGAGCTGTTTTTT
CASSDLEDSGTTGELFF
>NA|NA|TRBV9|TRBJ1-1
TGTGCCAGCAGCGTGGGGGTCAGGAACTCTGAAGCTTTCTTC
CASSVGVRNSEAFF
>medium-sized|NA|TRBV6-1|TRBJ1-1
TGTGCCAGCAGTGAGGGACACTTCACTGAAGCTTTCTTT
CASSEGHFTEAFF
>many|TRBD1|TRBV5-5|TRBJ1-5
TGTGCCAGCAGCTTGCTCGGGACAGCTAATCAGCCCCAGCATTTT
CASSLLGTANQPQHF
>NA|NA|TRBV7-6|TRBJ1-2
TGTGCCAGCAGCTTAGCGTTTGGGGCAGGGTTCGATGGCTACACCTTC
CASSLAFGAGFDGYTF
>few|TRBD2|TRBV15|TRBJ2-7
TGTGCCACCAGCAGAGATGTGGCGGGGGGTTACGAGCAGTACTTC
CATSRDVAGGYEQYF
>many|NA|TRBV9|TRBJ2-3
TGTGCCAGCAGCGTAGAGGGGCGGGGCACAGATACGCAGTATTTT
CASSVEGRGTDTQYF
>NA|NA|TRBV20-1|TRBJ2-7
TGCAGTGCTAGTAGCCTTAACATTGCCTACGAGCAGTACTTC
CSASSLNIAYEQYF
>NA|NA|TRBV6-1|TRBJ1-2
TGTGCCAGCATTGGCCCATATGGCTACACCTTC
CASIGPYGYTF
>many|TRBD1|TRBV13|TRBJ1-2
TGTGCCAGCAGCTGGGACAGGGGGAATTCTGGTGGCTACACCTTC
CASSWDRGNSGGYTF
>NA|TRBD2|TRBV5-4|TRBJ2-2
TGTGCCAGCAGCTTGCCCAGAATTAGGCGGGAGGGCCTGGGCACCGGCGAGCTGTTTTTT
CASSLPRIRREGLGTGELFF
>NA|TRBD2|TRBV9|TRBJ2-3
TGTGCCAGCAGCGTACTAGCGGGAGGGCATGGAGATACGCAGTATTTT
CASSVLAGGHGDTQYF
>NA|NA|TRBV11-3|TRBJ2-1
TGTGCCAGCAGCTTAGAGTGGGAGTTTACAACCTACAATGAGCAGTTCTTC
CASSLEWEFTTYNEQFF
>few|NA|TRBV7-2|TRBJ1-3
TGTGCCAGCAGCCAGGACGGGGGCTCTGGAAACACCATATATTTT
CASSQDGGSGNTIYF
>medium-sized|TRBD2|TRBV6-8|TRBJ2-1
TGTGCCAGCAGGCCAACCGGGACTAGGCTTCATGAGCAGTTCTTC
CASRPTGTRLHEQFF
>many|NA|TRBV20-1|TRBJ2-4
TGCAGTGCTAGTCCCCCCCTGGCCAAAAACATTCAGTACTTC
CSASPPLAKNIQYF
>few|NA|TRBV15|TRBJ2-7
TGTGCCACCAGCAGAGATCTTACAGGGAGGGACGAGCAGTACTTC
CATSRDLTGRDEQYF
>many|NA|TRBV10-3|TRBJ2-5
TGTGCCATTAGTGAGGGGGGGGCGGCACAAGAGACCCAGTACTTC
CAISEGGAAQETQYF
>many|TRBD1|TRBV11-3|TRBJ2-5
TGTGCCAGCAGCTTAGGCGGGACAGGGAGAGAGACCCAGTACTTC
CASSLGGTGRETQYF
>few|NA|TRBV10-2|TRBJ2-3
TGCGCCAGCAGTGACAGGGTCACATATACGCATTATTTT
CASSDRVTYTHYF
>few|NA|TRBV5-4|TRBJ2-3
TGTGCCAGCAGCCAGCCGACTAGAGATACGCAGTATTTT
CASSQPTRDTQYF
>many|NA|TRBV7-6|TRBJ1-6
TGTGCCAGCAGCTTGCTCGACCGCAAGACCAGTCCCTGGTCCTATAATTCACCCCTCCACTTT
CASSLLDRKTSPWSYNSPLHF
>medium-sized|TRBD2|TRBV6-1|TRBJ2-5
TGTGCCAGCAGTGAAAGAGGGCTAGCGGAAGAGACCCAGTACTTC
CASSERGLAEETQYF
>once|TRBD2|TRBV9|TRBJ2-7
TGTGCCAGCAGCGTAGCGGCTAGCGGGAGCTGTTGCGAGCAGTACTTC
CASSVAASGSCCEQYF
>NA|TRBD2|TRBV20-1|TRBJ2-1
TGCAGTGCTTTAAAGCGGGGTGAGCAGTTCTTC
CSALKRGEQFF
>NA|NA|TRBV29-1|TRBJ1-1
TGCAGCGTTGTTTGGGGGCTGGGCACTGAAGCTTTCTTT
CSVVWGLGTEAFF
>many|TRBD2|TRBV4-2|TRBJ2-1
TGTGCCAGCAGCCAAGAAATGGCTAGCGGGAGCTATGAGCAGTTCTTC
CASSQEMASGSYEQFF